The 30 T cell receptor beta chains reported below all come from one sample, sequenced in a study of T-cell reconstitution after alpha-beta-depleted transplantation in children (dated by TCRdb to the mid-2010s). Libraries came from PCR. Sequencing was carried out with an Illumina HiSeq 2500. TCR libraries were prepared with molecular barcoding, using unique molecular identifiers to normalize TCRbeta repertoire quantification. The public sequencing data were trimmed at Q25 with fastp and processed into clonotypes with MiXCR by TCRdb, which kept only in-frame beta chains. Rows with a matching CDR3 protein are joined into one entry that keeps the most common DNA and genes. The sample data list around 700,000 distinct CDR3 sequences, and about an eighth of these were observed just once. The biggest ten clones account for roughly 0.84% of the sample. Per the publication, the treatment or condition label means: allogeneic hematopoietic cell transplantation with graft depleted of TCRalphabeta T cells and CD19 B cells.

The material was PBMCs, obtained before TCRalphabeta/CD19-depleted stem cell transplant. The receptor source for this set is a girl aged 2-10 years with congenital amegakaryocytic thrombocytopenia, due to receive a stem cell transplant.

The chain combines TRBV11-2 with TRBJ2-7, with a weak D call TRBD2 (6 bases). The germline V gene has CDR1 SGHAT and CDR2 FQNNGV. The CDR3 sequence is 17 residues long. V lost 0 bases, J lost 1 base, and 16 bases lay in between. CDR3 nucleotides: TGTGCCAGCAGCTTAGAGAGGACACGGGACTCGTCCTACGAGCAGTACTTC. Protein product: CASSLERTRDSSYEQYF.

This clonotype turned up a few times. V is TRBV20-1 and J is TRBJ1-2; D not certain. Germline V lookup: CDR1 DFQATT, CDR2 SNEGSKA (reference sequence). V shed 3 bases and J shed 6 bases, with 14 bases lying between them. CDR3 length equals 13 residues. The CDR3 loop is CSASVPRLDGYTF. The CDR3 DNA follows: TGCAGTGCTAGTGTCCCGCGGCTAGATGGCTACACCTTC.

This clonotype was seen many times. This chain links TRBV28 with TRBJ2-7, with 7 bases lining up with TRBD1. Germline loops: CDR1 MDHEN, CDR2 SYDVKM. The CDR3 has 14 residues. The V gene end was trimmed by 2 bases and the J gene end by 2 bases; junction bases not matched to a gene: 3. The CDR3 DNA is TGTGCCAGCAGTTTACGCGGACAGGCCTACGAGCAGTACTTC. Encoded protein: CASSLRGQAYEQYF.

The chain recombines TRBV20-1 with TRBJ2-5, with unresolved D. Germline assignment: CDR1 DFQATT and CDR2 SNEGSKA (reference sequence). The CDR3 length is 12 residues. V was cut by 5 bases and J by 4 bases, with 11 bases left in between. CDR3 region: CSAPKGLETQYF. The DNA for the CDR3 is TGCAGTGCTCCTAAAGGTTTAGAGACCCAGTACTTC.

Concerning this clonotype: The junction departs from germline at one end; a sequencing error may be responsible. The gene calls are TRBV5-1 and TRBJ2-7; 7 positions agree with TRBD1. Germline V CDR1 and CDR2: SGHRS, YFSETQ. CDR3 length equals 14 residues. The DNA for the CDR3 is TGCGCCAGCAGCTTGTCCAGGGGGATCAACGAGCAGTCCTTC. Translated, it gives CASSLSRGINEQSF.

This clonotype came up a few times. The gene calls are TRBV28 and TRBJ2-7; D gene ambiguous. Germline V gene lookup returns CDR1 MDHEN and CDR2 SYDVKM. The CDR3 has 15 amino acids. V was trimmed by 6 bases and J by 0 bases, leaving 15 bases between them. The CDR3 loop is CASSNWGVNSYEQYF. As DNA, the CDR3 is TGTGCCAGCAGCAACTGGGGTGTTAACTCCTACGAGCAGTACTTC.

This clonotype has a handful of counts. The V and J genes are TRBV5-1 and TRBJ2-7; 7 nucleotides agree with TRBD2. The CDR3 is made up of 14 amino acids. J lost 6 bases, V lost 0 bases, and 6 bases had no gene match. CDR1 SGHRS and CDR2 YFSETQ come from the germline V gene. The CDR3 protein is CASSLDLADSEQYF. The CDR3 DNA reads TGCGCCAGCAGCTTGGATCTAGCGGACTCCGAGCAGTACTTC.

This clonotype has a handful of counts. CDR3 bases: TGCAGTGCCCCCTCGAATCGGGACAGGGGGCGGAATGAGCAGTTCTTC. Amino acid sequence: CSAPSNRDRGRNEQFF. V is TRBV20-1 and J is TRBJ2-1; 12 positions agree with TRBD1. The CDR3 totals 16 residues. Germline V CDR1 and CDR2: DFQATT, SNEGSKA (reference sequence). The V segment lost 6 bases and the J segment 7 bases; nucleotides outside the gene matches: 13.

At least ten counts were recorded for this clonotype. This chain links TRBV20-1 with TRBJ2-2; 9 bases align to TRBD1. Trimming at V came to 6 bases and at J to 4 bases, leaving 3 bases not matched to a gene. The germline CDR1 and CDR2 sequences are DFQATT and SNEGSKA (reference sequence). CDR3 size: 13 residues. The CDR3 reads CSAGQGGTGELFF. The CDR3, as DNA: TGCAGTGCGGGACAGGGTGGCACCGGGGAGCTGTTTTTT.

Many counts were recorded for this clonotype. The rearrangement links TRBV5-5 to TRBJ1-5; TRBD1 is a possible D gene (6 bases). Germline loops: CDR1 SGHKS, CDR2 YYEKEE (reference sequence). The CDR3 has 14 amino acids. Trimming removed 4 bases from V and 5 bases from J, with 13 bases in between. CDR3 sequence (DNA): TGTGCCAGCAGCCCGGAGGGGGGATATCAGCCCCAGCATTTT. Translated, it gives CASSPEGGYQPQHF.

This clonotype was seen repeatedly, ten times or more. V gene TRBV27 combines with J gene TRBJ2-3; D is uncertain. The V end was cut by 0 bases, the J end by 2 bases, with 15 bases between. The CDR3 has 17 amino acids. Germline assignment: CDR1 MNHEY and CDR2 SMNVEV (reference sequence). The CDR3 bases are TGTGCCAGCAGTTTATCTTCCCCAATGGTCCCCACAGATACGCAGTATTTT. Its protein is CASSLSSPMVPTDTQYF.

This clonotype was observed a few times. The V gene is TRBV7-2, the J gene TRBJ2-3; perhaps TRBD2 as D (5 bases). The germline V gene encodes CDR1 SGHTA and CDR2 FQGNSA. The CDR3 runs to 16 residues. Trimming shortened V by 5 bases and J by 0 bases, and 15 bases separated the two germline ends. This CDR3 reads CASSRRTSRSTDTQYF. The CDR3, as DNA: TGTGCCAGCAGCCGAAGGACTTCCAGAAGCACAGATACGCAGTATTTT.

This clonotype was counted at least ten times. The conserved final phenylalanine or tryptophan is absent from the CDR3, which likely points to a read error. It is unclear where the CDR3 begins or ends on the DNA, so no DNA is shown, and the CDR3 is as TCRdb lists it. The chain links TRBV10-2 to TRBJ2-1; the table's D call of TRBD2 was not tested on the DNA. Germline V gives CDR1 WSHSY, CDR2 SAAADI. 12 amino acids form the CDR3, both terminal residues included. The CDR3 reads CASSESAGGPVI.

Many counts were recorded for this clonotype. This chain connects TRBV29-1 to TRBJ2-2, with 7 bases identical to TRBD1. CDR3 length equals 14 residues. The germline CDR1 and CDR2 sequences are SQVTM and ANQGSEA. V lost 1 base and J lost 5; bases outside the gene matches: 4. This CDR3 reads CSVEGPGGTGELFF. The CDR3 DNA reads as TGCAGCGTTGAAGGCCCAGGGGGAACCGGGGAGCTGTTTTTT.

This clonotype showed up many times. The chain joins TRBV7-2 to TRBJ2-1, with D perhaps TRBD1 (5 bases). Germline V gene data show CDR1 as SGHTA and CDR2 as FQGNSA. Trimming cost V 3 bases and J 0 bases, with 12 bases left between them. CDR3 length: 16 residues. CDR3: CASSLLRQFSYNEQFF. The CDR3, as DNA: TGTGCCAGCAGCTTGCTCCGACAGTTCTCCTACAATGAGCAGTTCTTC. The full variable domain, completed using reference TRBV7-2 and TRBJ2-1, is GAGVSQSPSNKVTEKGKDVELRCDPISGHTALYWYRQSLGQGLEFLIYFQGNSAPDKSGLPSDRFSAERTGGSVSTLTIQRTQQEDSAVYLCASSLLRQFSYNEQFFGPGTRLTVL.

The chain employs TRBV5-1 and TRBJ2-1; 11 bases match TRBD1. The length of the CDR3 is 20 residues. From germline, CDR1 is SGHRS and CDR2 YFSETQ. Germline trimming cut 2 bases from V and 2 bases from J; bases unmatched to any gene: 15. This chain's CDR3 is CASSFSIGQGASNAYNEQFF. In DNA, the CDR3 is TGCGCCAGCAGCTTCAGTATAGGACAGGGGGCGTCGAACGCCTACAATGAGCAGTTCTTC.

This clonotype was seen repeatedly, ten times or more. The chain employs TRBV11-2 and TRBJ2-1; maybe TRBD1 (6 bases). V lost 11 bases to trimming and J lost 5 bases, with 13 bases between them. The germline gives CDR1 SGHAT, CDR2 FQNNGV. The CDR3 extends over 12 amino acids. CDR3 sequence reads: CADRTADNEQFF. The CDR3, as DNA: TGTGCCGACAGGACAGCCGACAATGAGCAGTTCTTC.

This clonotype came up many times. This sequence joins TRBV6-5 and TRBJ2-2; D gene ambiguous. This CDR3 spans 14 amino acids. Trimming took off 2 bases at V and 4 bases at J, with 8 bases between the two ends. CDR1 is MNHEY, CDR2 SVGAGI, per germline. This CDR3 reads CASSYRQFTGELFF. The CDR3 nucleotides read TGTGCCAGCAGTTACAGGCAGTTCACCGGGGAGCTGTTTTTT.

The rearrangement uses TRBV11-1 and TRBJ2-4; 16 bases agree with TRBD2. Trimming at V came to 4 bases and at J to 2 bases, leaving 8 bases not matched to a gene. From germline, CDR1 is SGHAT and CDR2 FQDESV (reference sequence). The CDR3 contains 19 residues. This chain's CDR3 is CASSYTGLAGGGPKNIQYF. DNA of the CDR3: TGTGCCAGCAGCTATACGGGACTAGCGGGAGGGGGGCCCAAAAACATTCAGTACTTC.

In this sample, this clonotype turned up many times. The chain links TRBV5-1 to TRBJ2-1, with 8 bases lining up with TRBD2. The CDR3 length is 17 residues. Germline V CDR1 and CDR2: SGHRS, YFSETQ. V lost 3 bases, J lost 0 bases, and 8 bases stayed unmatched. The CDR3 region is CASSWALAGRSYNEQFF. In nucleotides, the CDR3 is TGCGCCAGCAGCTGGGCATTAGCGGGGCGCTCCTACAATGAGCAGTTCTTC.

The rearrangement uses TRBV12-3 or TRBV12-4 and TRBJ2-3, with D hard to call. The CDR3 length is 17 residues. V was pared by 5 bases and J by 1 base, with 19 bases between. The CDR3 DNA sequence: TGTGCCAGCAGTACCCAACTACGCCAAGACCGCACAGATACGCAGTATTTT. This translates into CASSTQLRQDRTDTQYF.

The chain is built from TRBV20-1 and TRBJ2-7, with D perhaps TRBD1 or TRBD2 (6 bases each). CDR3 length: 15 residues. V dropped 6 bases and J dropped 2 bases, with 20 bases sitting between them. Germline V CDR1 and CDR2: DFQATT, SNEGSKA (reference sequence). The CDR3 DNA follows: TGCAGTGCGGATGCCAGAGGGGGGTCCGCCTACGAGCAGTACTTC. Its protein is CSADARGGSAYEQYF.

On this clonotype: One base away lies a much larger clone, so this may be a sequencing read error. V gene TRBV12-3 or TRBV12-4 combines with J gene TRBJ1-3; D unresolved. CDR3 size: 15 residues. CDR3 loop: CASSQPRTPGNTTYF. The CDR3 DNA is TGTGCCAGCAGCCAGCCCCGGACGCCTGGAAACACCACATATTTT.

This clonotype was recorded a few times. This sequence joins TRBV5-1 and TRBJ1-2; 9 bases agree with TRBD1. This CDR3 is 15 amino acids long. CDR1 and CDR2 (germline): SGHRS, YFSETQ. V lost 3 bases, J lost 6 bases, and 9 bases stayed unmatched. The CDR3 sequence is CASSSKSTGGDGYTF. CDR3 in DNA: TGCGCCAGCAGCTCTAAAAGCACAGGGGGCGATGGCTACACCTTC.

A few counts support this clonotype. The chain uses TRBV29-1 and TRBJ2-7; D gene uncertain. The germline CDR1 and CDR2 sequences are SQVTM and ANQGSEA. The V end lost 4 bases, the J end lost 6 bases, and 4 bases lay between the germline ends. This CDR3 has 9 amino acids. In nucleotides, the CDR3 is TGCAGCGTTGTACCCGAGCAGTACTTC. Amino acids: CSVVPEQYF.

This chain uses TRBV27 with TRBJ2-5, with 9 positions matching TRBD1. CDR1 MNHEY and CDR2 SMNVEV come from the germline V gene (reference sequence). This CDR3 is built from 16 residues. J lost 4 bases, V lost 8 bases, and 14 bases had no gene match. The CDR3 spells CASGDYRGLVLETQYF. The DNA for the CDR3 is TGTGCCAGCGGAGACTACAGGGGGCTAGTGTTAGAGACCCAGTACTTC.

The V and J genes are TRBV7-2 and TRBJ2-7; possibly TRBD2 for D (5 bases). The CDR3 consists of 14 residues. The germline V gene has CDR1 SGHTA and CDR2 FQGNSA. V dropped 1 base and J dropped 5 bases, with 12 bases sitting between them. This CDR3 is CASSLGGDWHEQYF. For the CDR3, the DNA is TGTGCCAGCAGCTTAGGGGGAGACTGGCACGAGCAGTACTTC.

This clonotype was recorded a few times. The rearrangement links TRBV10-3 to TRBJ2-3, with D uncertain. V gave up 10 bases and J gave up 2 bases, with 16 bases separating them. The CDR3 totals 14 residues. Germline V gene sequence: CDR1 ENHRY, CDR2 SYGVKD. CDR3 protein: CATPGAGDTDTQYF. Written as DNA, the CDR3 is TGTGCCACCCCAGGAGCTGGGGACACAGATACGCAGTATTTT.

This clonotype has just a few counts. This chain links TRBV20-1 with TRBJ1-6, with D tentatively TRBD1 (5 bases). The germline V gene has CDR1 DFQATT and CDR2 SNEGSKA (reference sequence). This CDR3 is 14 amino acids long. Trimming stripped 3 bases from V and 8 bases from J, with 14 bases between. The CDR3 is CSASLDGGYSPLHF. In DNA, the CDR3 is TGCAGTGCTAGTCTCGACGGGGGGTATTCACCCCTCCACTTT.

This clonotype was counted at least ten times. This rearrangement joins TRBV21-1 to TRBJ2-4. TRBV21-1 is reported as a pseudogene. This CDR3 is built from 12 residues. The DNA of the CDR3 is TGTGCCAGCAGCAAAGAAGGAAACATTCAGTACTTC. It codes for CASSKEGNIQYF.